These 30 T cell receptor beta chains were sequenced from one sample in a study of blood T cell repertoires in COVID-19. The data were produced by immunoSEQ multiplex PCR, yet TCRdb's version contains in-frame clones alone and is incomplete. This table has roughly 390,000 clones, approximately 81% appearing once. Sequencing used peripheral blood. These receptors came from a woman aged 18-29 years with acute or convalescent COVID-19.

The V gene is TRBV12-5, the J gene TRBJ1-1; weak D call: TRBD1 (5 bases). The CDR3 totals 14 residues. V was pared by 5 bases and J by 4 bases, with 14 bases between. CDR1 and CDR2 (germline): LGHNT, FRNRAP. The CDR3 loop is CASGVRTSLTEAFF. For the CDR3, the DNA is TGTGCTAGTGGTGTCCGGACATCTCTCACTGAAGCTTTCTTT.

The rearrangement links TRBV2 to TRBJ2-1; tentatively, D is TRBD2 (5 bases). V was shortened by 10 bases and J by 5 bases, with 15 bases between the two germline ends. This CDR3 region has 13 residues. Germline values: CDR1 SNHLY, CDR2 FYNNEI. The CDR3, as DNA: TGTGCCACCACGGGCGGGCTTAACAATGAGCAGTTCTTC. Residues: CATTGGLNNEQFF.

The CDR3 spells CASRSGGNTEAFF. Here the CDR3 DNA reads TGTGCCAGCAGGTCCGGGGGAAACACTGAAGCTTTCTTT. The chain carries TRBV5-6 and TRBJ1-1; D is possibly TRBD1 (5 bases). Germline V gene sequence: CDR1 SGHDT, CDR2 YYEEEE. The CDR3 runs to 13 residues. Trimming removed 5 bases at V and 2 bases at J, with 10 bases between.

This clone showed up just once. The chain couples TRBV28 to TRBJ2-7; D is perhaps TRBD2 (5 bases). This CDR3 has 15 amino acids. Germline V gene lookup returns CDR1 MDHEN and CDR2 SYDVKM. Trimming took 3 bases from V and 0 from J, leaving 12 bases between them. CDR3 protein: CASSFGERSSYEQYF. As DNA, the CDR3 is TGTGCCAGCAGTTTTGGTGAGCGGAGCTCCTACGAGCAGTACTTC.

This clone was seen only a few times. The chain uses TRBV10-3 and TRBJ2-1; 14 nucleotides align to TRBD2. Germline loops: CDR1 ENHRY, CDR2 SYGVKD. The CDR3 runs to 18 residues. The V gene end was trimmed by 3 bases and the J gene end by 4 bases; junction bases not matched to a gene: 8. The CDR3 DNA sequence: TGTGCCATCAGTGATAAAAGACTAGCGGGAGGGAATTACAATGAGCAGTTCTTC. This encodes CAISDKRLAGGNYNEQFF.

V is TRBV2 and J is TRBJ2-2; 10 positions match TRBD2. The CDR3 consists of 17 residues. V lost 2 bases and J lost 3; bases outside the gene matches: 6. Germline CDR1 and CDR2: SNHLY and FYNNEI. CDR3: CASSESSGGAYTGELFF. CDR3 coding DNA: TGTGCCAGCAGTGAATCCAGCGGGGGGGCATACACCGGGGAGCTGTTTTTT.

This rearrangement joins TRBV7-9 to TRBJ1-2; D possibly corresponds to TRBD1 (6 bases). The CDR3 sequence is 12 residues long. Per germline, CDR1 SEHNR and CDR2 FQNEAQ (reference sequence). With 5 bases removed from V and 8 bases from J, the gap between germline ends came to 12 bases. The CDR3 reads CASSPGDGGYTF. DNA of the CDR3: TGTGCCAGCAGCCCAGGGGATGGGGGCTACACCTTC. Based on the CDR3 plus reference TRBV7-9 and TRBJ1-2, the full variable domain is DTGVSQNPRHKITKRGQNVTFRCDPISEHNRLYWYRQTLGQGPEFLTYFQNEAQLEKSRLLSDRFSAERPKGSFSTLEIQRTEQGDSAMYLCASSPGDGGYTFGSGTRLTVV.

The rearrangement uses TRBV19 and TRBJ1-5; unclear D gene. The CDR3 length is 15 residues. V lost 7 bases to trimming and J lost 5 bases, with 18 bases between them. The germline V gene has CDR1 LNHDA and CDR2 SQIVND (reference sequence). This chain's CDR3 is CASTPPGGSDQPQHF. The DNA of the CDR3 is TGTGCCAGTACCCCCCCTGGAGGTTCGGATCAGCCCCAGCATTTT.

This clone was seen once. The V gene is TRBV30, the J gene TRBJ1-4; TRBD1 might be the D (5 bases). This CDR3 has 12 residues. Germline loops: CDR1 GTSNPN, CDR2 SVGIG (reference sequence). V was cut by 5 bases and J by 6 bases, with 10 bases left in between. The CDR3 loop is CAWWGGDEKLFF. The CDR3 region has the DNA TGTGCCTGGTGGGGGGGTGATGAAAAACTGTTTTTT. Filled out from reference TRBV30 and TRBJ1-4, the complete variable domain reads SQTIHQWPATLVQPVGSPLSLECTVEGTSNPNLYWYRQAAGRGLQLLFYSVGIGQISSEVPQNLSASRPQDRQFILSSKKLLLSDSGFYLCAWWGGDEKLFFGSGTQLSVL.

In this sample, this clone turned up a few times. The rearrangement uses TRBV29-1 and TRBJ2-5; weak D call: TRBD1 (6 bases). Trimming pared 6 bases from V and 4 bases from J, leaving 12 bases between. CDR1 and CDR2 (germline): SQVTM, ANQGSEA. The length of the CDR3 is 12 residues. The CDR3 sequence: CSVEQGRETQYF. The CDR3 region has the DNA TGCAGCGTGGAACAGGGTCGAGAGACCCAGTACTTC.

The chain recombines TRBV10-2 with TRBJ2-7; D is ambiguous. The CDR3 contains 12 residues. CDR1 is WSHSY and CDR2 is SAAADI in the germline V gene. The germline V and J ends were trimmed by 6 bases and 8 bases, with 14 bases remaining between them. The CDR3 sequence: CASRNSGFQQYF. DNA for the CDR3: TGCGCCAGCAGGAATTCAGGATTCCAGCAGTACTTC.

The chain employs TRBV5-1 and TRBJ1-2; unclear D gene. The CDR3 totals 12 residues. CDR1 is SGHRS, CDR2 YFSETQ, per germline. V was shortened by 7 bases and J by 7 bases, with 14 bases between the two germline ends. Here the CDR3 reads CASSVDSGGYTF. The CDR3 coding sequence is TGCGCCAGCTCGGTTGATTCGGGTGGCTACACCTTC.

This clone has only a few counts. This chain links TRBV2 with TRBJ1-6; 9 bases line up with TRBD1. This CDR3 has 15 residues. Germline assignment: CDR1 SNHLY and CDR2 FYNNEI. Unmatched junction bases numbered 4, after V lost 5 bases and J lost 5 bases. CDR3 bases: TGTGCCAGCAGTTACCGGGACAGGGATAATTCACCCCTCCACTTT. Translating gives CASSYRDRDNSPLHF.

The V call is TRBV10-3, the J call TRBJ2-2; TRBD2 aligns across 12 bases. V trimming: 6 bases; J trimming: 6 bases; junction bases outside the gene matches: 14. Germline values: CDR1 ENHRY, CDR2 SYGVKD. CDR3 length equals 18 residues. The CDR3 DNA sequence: TGTGCCATCAGCCCGGGACAGGGAACTAGCGGGAGGTCCGGGGAGCTGTTTTTT. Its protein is CAISPGQGTSGRSGELFF.

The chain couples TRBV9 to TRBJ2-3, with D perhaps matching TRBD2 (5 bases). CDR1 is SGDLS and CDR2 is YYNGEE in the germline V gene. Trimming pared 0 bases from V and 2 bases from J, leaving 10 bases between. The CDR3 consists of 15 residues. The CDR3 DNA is TGTGCCAGCAGCGTAGAATCCGGGAACACAGATACGCAGTATTTT. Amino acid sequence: CASSVESGNTDTQYF.

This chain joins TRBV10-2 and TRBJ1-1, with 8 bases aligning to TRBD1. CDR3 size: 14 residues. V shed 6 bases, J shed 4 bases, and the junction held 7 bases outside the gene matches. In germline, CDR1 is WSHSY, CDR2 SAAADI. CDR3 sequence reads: CASRDRVISTEAFF. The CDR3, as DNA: TGCGCCAGCAGGGACAGGGTTATTTCCACTGAAGCTTTCTTT.

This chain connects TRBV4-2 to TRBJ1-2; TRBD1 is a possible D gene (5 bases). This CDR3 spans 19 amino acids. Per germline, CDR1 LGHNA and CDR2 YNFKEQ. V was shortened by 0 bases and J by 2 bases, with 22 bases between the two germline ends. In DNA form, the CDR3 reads TGTGCCAGCAGCCAAGATCCCCCAGACCGGGGACTGATAAACTATGGCTACACCTTC. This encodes CASSQDPPDRGLINYGYTF.

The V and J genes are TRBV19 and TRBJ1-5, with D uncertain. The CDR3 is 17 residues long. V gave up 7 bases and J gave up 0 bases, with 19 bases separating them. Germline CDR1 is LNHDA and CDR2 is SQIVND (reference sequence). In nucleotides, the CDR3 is TGTGCCAGTACCACCCACTCTGGCGGGTATAGCAATCAGCCCCAGCATTTT. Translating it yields CASTTHSGGYSNQPQHF.

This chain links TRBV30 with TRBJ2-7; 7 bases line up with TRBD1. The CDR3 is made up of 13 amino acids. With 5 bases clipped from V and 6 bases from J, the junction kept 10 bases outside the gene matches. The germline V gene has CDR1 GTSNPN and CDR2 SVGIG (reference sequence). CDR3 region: CAWESTGFSEQYF. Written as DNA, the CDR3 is TGTGCCTGGGAATCGACAGGGTTCAGCGAGCAGTACTTC.

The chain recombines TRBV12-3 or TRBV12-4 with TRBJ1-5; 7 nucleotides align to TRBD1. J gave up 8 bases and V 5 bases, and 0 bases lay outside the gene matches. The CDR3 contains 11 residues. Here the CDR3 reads CASSTGEPQHF. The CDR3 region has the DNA TGTGCCAGCAGTACAGGGGAGCCCCAGCATTTT.

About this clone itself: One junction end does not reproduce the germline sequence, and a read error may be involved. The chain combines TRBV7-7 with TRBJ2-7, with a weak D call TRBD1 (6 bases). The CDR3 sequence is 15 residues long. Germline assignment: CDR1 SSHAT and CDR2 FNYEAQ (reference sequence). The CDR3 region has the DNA TGTGCCGGCAGCTTAGGTCAGGGGATTTCCTACGAGCAGTACTTC. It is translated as CAGSLGQGISYEQYF. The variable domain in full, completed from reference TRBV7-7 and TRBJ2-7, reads GAGVSQSPRYKVTKRGQDVTLRCDPISSHATLYWYQQALGQGPEFLTYFNYEAQPDKSGLPSDRFSAERPEGSISTLTIQRTEQRDSAMYRCAGSLGQGISYEQYFGPGTRLTVT.

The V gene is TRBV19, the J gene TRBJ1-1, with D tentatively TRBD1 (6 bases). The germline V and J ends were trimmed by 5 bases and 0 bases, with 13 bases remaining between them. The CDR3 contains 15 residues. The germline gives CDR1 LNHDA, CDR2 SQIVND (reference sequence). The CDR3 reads CASSSDGDMNTEAFF. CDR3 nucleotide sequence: TGTGCCAGTAGTTCCGACGGGGACATGAACACTGAAGCTTTCTTT.

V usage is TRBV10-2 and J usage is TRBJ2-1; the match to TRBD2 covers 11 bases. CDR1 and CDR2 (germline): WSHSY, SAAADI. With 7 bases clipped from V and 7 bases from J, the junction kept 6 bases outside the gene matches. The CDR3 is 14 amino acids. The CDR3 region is CASTGLAGSNEQFF. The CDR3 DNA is TGCGCCAGCACTGGACTAGCGGGCTCTAATGAGCAGTTCTTC.

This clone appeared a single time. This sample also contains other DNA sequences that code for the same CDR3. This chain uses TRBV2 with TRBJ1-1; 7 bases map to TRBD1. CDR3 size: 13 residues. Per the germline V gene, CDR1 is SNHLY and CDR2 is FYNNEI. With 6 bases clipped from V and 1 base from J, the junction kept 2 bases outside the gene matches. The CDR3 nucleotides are TGTGCCAGCAGCCGACAGGGGAACACTGAAGCTTTCTTT. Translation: CASSRQGNTEAFF.

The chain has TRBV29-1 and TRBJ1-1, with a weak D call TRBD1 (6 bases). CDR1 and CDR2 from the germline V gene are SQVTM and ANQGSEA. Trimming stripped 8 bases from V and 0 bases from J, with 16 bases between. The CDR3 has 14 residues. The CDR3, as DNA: TGCAGCATACTCATGGGGGACATGAACACTGAAGCTTTCTTT. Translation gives CSILMGDMNTEAFF.

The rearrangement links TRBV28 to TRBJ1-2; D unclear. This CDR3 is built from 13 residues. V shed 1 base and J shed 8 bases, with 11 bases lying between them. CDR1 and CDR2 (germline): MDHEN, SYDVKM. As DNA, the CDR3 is TGTGCCAGCAGTTTATCCCCCCTCCTAGGCTACACCTTC. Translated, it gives CASSLSPLLGYTF.

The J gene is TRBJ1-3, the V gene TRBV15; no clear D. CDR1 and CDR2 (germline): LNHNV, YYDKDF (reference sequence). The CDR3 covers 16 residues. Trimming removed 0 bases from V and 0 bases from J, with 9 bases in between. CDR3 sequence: CATSRDTTTSGNTIYF. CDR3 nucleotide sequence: TGTGCCACCAGCAGAGATACGACAACCTCTGGAAACACCATATATTTT. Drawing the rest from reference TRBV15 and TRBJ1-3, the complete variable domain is DAMVIQNPRYQVTQFGKPVTLSCSQTLNHNVMYWYQQKSSQAPKLLFHYYDKDFNNEADTPDNFQSRRPNTSFCFLDIRSPGLGDTAMYLCATSRDTTTSGNTIYFGEGSWLTVV.

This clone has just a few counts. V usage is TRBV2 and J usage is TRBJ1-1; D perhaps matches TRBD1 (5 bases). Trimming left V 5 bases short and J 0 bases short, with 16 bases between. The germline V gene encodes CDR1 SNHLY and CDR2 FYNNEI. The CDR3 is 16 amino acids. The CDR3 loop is CASSPRQINMNTEAFF. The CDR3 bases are TGTGCCAGCAGTCCGCGACAGATCAACATGAACACTGAAGCTTTCTTT.

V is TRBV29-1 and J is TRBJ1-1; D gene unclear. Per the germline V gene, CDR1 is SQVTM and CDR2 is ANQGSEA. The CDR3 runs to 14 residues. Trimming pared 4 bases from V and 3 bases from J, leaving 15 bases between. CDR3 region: CSVGVMTLDTEAFF. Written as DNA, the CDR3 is TGCAGCGTTGGGGTGATGACATTGGACACTGAAGCTTTCTTT.

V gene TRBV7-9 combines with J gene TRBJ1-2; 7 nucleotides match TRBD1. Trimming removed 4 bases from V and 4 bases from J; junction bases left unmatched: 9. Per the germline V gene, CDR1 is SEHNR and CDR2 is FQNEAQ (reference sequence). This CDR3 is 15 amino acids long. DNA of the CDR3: TGTGCCAGCAGCTCTAAGGGGGCACCTTCCTATGGCTACACCTTC. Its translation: CASSSKGAPSYGYTF.